This TCR beta chain was identified during a study of blood T cell repertoires in COVID-19. On the study more broadly: In each case, the material was cDNA or gDNA derived from T cells, B-cell-depleted T cells, or PBMCs.

Everyone who took part was about 18 to 89 years old, and they came from about two dozen US areas. Clinical histories supplied by participants themselves formed the basis of cohort assignment. The CDR3 loop spans 13 amino acids. Looked up from germline, CDR1 is SQVTM and CDR2 is ANQGSEA. V lost 7 bases to trimming and J lost 3 bases, with 15 bases between them. TCRdb's table, derived via immunoSEQ multiplex PCR, lists solely in-frame clones and lacks some. The table lists 150,000 to 200,000 clones, roughly 87% of them singletons. Sequencing input: PBMCs or T cells enriched from blood (not recorded which). J is TRBJ1-1 and V is TRBV29-1; D is unclear. This clonotype was sampled from a man in his forties or fifties who had recovered from COVID-19. The CDR3 DNA follows: TGCAGCGGGTCGGGGAGCTGGGACACTGAAGCTTTCTTT. It is translated as CSGSGSWDTEAFF.